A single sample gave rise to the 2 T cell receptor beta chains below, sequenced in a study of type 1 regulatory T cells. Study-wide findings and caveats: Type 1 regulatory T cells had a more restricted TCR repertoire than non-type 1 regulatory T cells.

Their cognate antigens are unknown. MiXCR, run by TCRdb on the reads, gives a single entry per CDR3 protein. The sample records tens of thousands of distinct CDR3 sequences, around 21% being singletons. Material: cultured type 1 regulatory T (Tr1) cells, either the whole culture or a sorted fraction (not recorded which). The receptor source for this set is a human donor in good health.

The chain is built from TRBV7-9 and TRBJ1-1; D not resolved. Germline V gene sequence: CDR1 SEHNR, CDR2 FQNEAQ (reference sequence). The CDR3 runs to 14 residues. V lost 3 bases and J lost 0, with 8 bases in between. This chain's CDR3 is CASSFDTLNTEAFF. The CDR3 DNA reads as TGTGCCAGCAGCTTTGACACCTTGAACACTGAAGCTTTCTTT.

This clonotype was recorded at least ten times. CDR3 bases: TGCAGTGCCCCGAGGGATGCCACCGGGGAGCTGTTTTTT. Its protein product is CSAPRDATGELFF. The chain carries TRBV20-1 and TRBJ2-2; perhaps TRBD2 as D (5 bases). Per germline, CDR1 DFQATT and CDR2 SNEGSKA (reference sequence). This CDR3 is 13 amino acids long. Deletions cut 6 bases from V and 4 bases from J, with 12 bases between.